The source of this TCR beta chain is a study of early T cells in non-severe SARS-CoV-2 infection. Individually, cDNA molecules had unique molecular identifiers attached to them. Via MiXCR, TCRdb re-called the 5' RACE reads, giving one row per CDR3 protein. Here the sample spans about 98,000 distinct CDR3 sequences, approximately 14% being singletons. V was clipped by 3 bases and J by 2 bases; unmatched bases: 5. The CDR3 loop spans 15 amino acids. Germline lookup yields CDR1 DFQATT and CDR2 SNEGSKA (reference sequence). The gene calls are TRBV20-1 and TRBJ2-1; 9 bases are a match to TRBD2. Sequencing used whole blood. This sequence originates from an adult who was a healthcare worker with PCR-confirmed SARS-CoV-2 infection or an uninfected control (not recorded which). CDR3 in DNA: TGCAGTGCTAGTGTAGGCGGGAGGGCCTACAATGAGCAGTTCTTC. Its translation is CSASVGGRAYNEQFF.